This note documents a single T cell receptor beta chain sequence. The sample belongs to a study of cytomegalovirus exposure and HLA in healthy donors. The PCR used 60 Vbeta and 13 Jbeta primers. Generated by immunoSEQ multiplex PCR, the TCRdb table keeps only in-frame clones and is missing some. This table has about 120,000 clones, around 80% appearing once. In germline, CDR1 is GTSNPN, CDR2 SVGIG (reference sequence). CDR3 length: 12 amino acids. V shed 3 bases and J 6 bases; nucleotides not matched to a gene: 2. Sequenced input: PBMCs. This receptor was obtained from a female donor in good health and CMV-seropositive. V is TRBV30 and J is TRBJ1-2, with 9 nucleotides matching TRBD1. CDR3 DNA sequence: TGTGCCTGGAGGGACAGGGGCAATGGCTACACCTTC. It specifies CAWRDRGNGYTF.